This passage covers 27 T cell receptor beta chains from one sample sequenced in a study of CD8+ T cells in alopecia areata. RNA was isolated and reverse transcribed to cDNA, the sequencing template. Method: immunoSEQ multiplex PCR; TCRdb's copy keeps in-frame clones and lacks some. This sample carries approximately 280,000 clones, none of them present only once. Cells pooled from cutaneous lymph nodes were sorted on CD4, CD8alpha, NKG2D, NKG2ACE and other markers. The material sequenced was CD4+ T cells sorted from a lymph node. The receptors originated from a C3H/HeJ mouse with alopecia areata. For this mouse line, the MHC haplotype is H2-k.

This clone was found a few times. Mouse germline and gene names are used. The CDR3 end is not reached by the read, which stops 4 residues before it; the germline J gene fills it in. Other DNA sequences in this specimen translate into the identical CDR3. V is TRBV5 and J is TRBJ2-2; D is perhaps TRBD1 or TRBD2 (5 bases each). There are 15 residues in the CDR3. From germline, CDR1 is LGHNA and CDR2 YNLKQL (reference sequence). The V end was cut by 1 base, the J end by 0 bases, with 6 bases between. Incomplete CDR3 DNA: TGTGCCAGCAGCCAAGGGGGCCCAAACACCGGG. Its translation: CASSQGGPNTG. The full CDR3 reads CASSQGGPNTGQLYF.

This clone was seen only a few times. Gene names and germline refer to mouse. The DNA ends 4 residues before the CDR3 does, and the rest of the CDR3 is filled in from the germline J gene. The chain couples TRBV1 to TRBJ2-7; 10 bases fit TRBD2. The CDR3 extends over 14 amino acids. Germline CDR1 NSQYPW, CDR2 LRSPGD (reference sequence). The V gene end was trimmed by 5 bases and the J gene end by 0 bases; junction bases not matched to a gene: 1. CDR3 amino acids: CTCSRLGGSYEQYF. The sequenced CDR3 bases are TGCACCTGCAGTCGACTGGGGGGCTCCTAT.

Turning to this clone: Gene labels here are mouse ones. The read halts 4 residues ahead of the CDR3 end, with the missing end drawn from the germline J gene. The sample holds other DNA sequences that translate to the same CDR3. The rearrangement uses TRBV13-3 and TRBJ2-7; 7 positions agree with TRBD2. From germline, CDR1 is NNHDY and CDR2 SYVADS. The CDR3 length is 14 residues. The J segment lost 0 bases and the V segment lost 0 bases, leaving 0 bases of the junction unmatched. The sequenced CDR3 bases are TGTGCCAGCAGTGATGGGGGGGGCTCCTAT. It codes for CASSDGGGSY. The CDR3 in its entirety is CASSDGGGSYEQYF.

This clone showed up just a few times. Gene names refer to mouse genes. Read sequence stops 4 residues before the CDR3 end, and the germline J gene provides the missing end. The chain is built from TRBV13-1 and TRBJ2-1; D is possibly TRBD1 (6 bases). This CDR3 contains 14 residues. The germline V gene encodes CDR1 NSHNY and CDR2 SYGAGN. Trimming pared 1 base from V and 4 bases from J, leaving 9 bases between. The sequenced CDR3 bases are TGTGCCAGCAGTGATCAAAGGGGGTATGCT. As protein: CASSDQRGYA. The CDR3, in full, reads CASSDQRGYAEQFF.

In this sample, this clone turned up a few times. Gene names denote mouse genes. The missing CDR3 end, 4 residues past where the read stops, is filled in from the germline J gene. The V gene is TRBV13-1, the J gene TRBJ2-1, with 7 nucleotides matching TRBD1. In germline, CDR1 is NSHNY, CDR2 SYGAGN. The CDR3 is 15 amino acids. With V trimmed by 2 bases and J by 4 bases, 6 bases remained unmatched. Incomplete CDR3 DNA: TGTGCCAGCAGTGAAGTCGGGACAGAATATGCT. It codes for CASSEVGTEYA. The full CDR3 protein reads CASSEVGTEYAEQFF.

A remark on this clone: Genes and germline come from the mouse. This same CDR3 is encoded by further DNA sequences in the sample. CDR3 loop: CASSMGDTQYF. The DNA read from the CDR3 is TGTGCCAGCAGTATGGGAGAC. The chain combines TRBV19 with TRBJ2-5, with unresolved D. The read ends 4 residues early relative to the CDR3; the germline J gene fills the gap. CDR1 is FNHDT, CDR2 SITEND, per germline (reference sequence). This CDR3 has 11 residues.

This clone was counted only a few times. Gene names refer to mouse genes. The CDR3 is cut off 4 residues early in the read; its end comes from the germline J gene. The V gene is TRBV1, the J gene TRBJ2-1; 10 bases map to TRBD2. V lost 4 bases to trimming and J lost 6 bases; unmatched junction nucleotides: 3. Germline loops: CDR1 NSQYPW, CDR2 LRSPGD (reference sequence). This CDR3 comprises 14 residues. Incomplete CDR3 DNA: TGCACCTGCAGTGGGACTGGGGGTTCTGCT. Its translation: CTCSGTGGSA. The complete CDR3 sequence is CTCSGTGGSAEQFF.

This clone was counted a few times. Genes and germline are mouse. Read data end 4 residues before the CDR3 end; the end is taken from the germline J gene. The chain combines TRBV31 with TRBJ2-1, with D possibly matching TRBD1 (5 bases). CDR1 is GKSSPN and CDR2 is SITVG in the germline V gene. V lost 0 bases, J lost 4 bases, and 10 bases lay in between. This CDR3 has 14 amino acids. The chain's CDR3 is CAWSLRTRYAEQFF. The sequenced CDR3 bases are TGTGCCTGGAGTCTTCGGACAAGGTATGCT.

Regarding this clone: Germline and genes: mouse. The read halts 4 residues ahead of the CDR3 end, with the missing end drawn from the germline J gene. J is TRBJ1-1 and V is TRBV13-1, with D possibly TRBD1 on 5 matching bases. CDR3 length equals 15 residues. Germline CDR1 NSHNY, CDR2 SYGAGN. The V end was cut by 3 bases, the J end by 0 bases, with 12 bases between. The CDR3 bases that were read are TGTGCCAGCAGTGCAGCAGGGACTCCAAACACA. Protein sequence: CASSAAGTPNT. The CDR3 as a whole reads CASSAAGTPNTEVFF.

This clone was found a few times. Genes here carry mouse names. The CDR3 end lies 4 residues beyond the end of the read and is filled in from the germline J gene. Different DNA sequences within this sample yield the same CDR3. The chain links TRBV19 to TRBJ2-1; 9 bases line up with TRBD2. Per the germline V gene, CDR1 is FNHDT and CDR2 is SITEND (reference sequence). The CDR3 has 13 residues. The V gene end was trimmed by 4 bases and the J gene end by 4 bases; junction bases not matched to a gene: 0. The CDR3 bases that were read are TGTGCCAGCAGTGGACTGGGGTATGCT. It codes for CASSGLGYA. In full, the CDR3 is CASSGLGYAEQFF.

On this clone: Mouse gene names and germline throughout. The read ends 4 residues before the CDR3 terminus; that terminus is restored from the germline J gene. This chain connects TRBV5 to TRBJ2-2; 8 positions agree with TRBD1. The V segment lost 1 base and the J segment 3 bases; nucleotides outside the gene matches: 4. Germline V CDR1 and CDR2: LGHNA, YNLKQL (reference sequence). This CDR3 contains 16 residues. Here the CDR3 reads CASSQGTGLDTGQLYF. The covered CDR3 bases are TGTGCCAGCAGCCAAGGGACAGGGCTGGACACCGGG.

This clone was observed a handful of times. Here the gene names and germline are mouse. The read gets to within 4 residues of the CDR3 end, and the germline J gene fills in the rest. The V and J genes are TRBV1 and TRBJ2-4, with 8 bases matching TRBD1. From germline, CDR1 is NSQYPW and CDR2 LRSPGD (reference sequence). After removal of 0 bases from V and 1 base from J, the junction contained 3 bases not matched to a gene. The CDR3 runs 16 residues. CDR3 loop: CTCSAETGGGQNTLYF. The sequenced CDR3 bases are TGCACCTGCAGTGCAGAAACAGGGGGAGGTCAAAAC.

About this clone itself: Mouse names are used for the genes. Read sequence stops 4 residues before the CDR3 end, and the germline J gene provides the missing end. Other DNA sequences in this sample translate to the same CDR3. The V call is TRBV13-1, the J call TRBJ1-2, with D hard to call. Germline V gene lookup returns CDR1 NSHNY and CDR2 SYGAGN. V lost 0 bases, J lost 2 bases, and 5 bases lay in between. The CDR3 is 13 amino acids. Partial CDR3 DNA: TGTGCCAGCAGTGATGCAAAGAACTCC. It translates to CASSDAKNS. In full, the CDR3 reads CASSDAKNSDYTF.

This clone was counted only a few times. Genes and germline are mouse. The read gets to within 4 residues of the CDR3 end, and the germline J gene fills in the rest. The chain has TRBV1 and TRBJ2-5, with TRBD2 identical over 14 bases. This CDR3 has 18 amino acids. Germline loops: CDR1 NSQYPW, CDR2 LRSPGD (reference sequence). The sequenced CDR3 bases are TGCACCTGCAGTGAACCCGGGACTGGGGGGGCGTTACTAGAC. Protein: CTCSEPGTGGALLD. The full CDR3 is CTCSEPGTGGALLDTQYF.

This clone was observed a handful of times. Genes here carry mouse names. The CDR3 end is not reached by the read, which stops 4 residues before it; the germline J gene fills it in. The chain links TRBV5 to TRBJ1-1; perhaps TRBD1 as D (6 bases). Germline lookup yields CDR1 LGHNA and CDR2 YNLKQL (reference sequence). Trimming removed 0 bases from V and 4 bases from J, with 9 bases in between. This CDR3 is 14 amino acids long. The covered CDR3 bases are TGTGCCAGCAGCCAAGAGGGGGCGGTCACA. It translates to CASSQEGAVT. The whole CDR3 reads CASSQEGAVTEVFF.

This clone was seen a handful of times. The listed genes are named as in mouse. The read stops 4 residues short of the end of the CDR3; the missing end is completed from the germline J gene. Other nucleotide sequences from this sample produce the same CDR3. The chain has TRBV19 and TRBJ2-3; 9 bases match TRBD1. V dropped 5 bases and J dropped 1; count of bases not matched to a gene: 2. In germline, CDR1 is FNHDT, CDR2 SITEND (reference sequence). This CDR3 is built from 14 residues. CDR3 sequence reads: CASRRTGGAETLYF. The DNA read from the CDR3 is TGTGCCAGCAGACGGACAGGGGGTGCAGAA.

There are a few counts of this clone. Here the gene names and germline are mouse. The read ends 4 residues before the CDR3 terminus; that terminus is restored from the germline J gene. The V gene is TRBV13-1, the J gene TRBJ1-1; D unclear. The ends were cut back, 3 bases at V and 3 bases at J, with 6 bases in the middle. This CDR3 has 12 amino acids. CDR1 is NSHNY, CDR2 SYGAGN, per germline. CDR3 protein: CASSGQYTEVFF. The sequenced part of the CDR3 DNA is TGTGCCAGCAGTGGTCAGTACACA.

This clone was observed many times. Gene names and germline refer to mouse. The DNA ends 4 residues before the CDR3 does, and the rest of the CDR3 is filled in from the germline J gene. The same CDR3 is also encoded by other DNA sequences in this sample. The gene calls are TRBV1 and TRBJ2-1, with TRBD2 identical over 7 bases. CDR1 is NSQYPW, CDR2 LRSPGD, per germline (reference sequence). The CDR3 sequence is 15 residues long. After removal of 1 base from V and 1 base from J, the junction contained 1 base not matched to a gene. The sequenced part of the CDR3 DNA is TGCACCTGCAGTGCAGGGGGGGGGAACTATGCT. It translates to CTCSAGGGNYA. The entire CDR3 reads CTCSAGGGNYAEQFF. Complete variable domain (other parts from reference TRBV1 and TRBJ2-1): VTLLEQNPRWRLVPRGQAVNLRCILKNSQYPWMSWYQQDLQKQLQWLFTLRSPGDKEVKSLPGADYLATRVTDTELRLQVANMSQGRTLYCTCSAGGGNYAEQFFGPGTRLTVL.

As regards this clone: Genes and germline are mouse. The read ends 4 residues before the CDR3 terminus; that terminus is restored from the germline J gene. The sample has other DNA sequences that encode this CDR3 too. The chain has TRBV14 and TRBJ2-5; D is ambiguous. Germline CDR1 is SGHDT and CDR2 is FRDEAV. This CDR3 spans 13 amino acids. The CDR3 here is CASSLGTEDTQYF. Partial CDR3 DNA: TGTGCCAGCAGTTTAGGAACAGAAGAC.

As for this clone: Mouse germline and gene names are used. The read stops 4 residues short of the end of the CDR3; the missing end is completed from the germline J gene. The chain employs TRBV31 and TRBJ2-1; D is ambiguous. Looked up from germline, CDR1 is GKSSPN and CDR2 is SITVG. This CDR3 is built from 13 residues. V was cut by 0 bases and J by 5 bases, with 8 bases left in between. CDR3 residues: CAWSLNRNAEQFF. The sequenced part of the CDR3 DNA is TGTGCCTGGAGTCTAAACAGAAATGCT. The whole variable domain, remainder taken from reference TRBV31 and TRBJ2-1, is AQTIHQWPVAEIKAVGSPLSLGCTIKGKSSPNLYWYWQATGGTLQQLFYSITVGQVESVVQLNLSASRPKDDQFILSTEKLLLSHSGFYLCAWSLNRNAEQFFGPGTRLTVL.

This clone occurred a few times. Gene labels here are mouse ones. The read falls 4 residues short of the CDR3 end, and the missing part is taken from the germline J gene. The genes are TRBV13-3 and TRBJ1-2; unclear D gene. CDR1 is NNHDY and CDR2 is SYVADS in the germline V gene. Trimming removed 5 bases from V and 2 bases from J, with 7 bases in between. CDR3 size: 12 residues. The chain's CDR3 is CASRLRNSDYTF. CDR3 DNA (partial): TGTGCCAGCAGACTCAGGAACTCC.

Details on this clone: Genes here carry mouse names. The read finishes 4 residues shy of the CDR3 end, and the germline J gene is used to complete it. The rearrangement joins TRBV17 to TRBJ1-1, with 7 bases aligning to TRBD1. V dropped 2 bases and J dropped 4; count of bases not matched to a gene: 7. Germline CDR1 reads MNHDT; CDR2 reads YYDKIL. This CDR3 is 15 amino acids long. The CDR3 bases that were read are TGTGCTAGCAGTAGACAGACAGGGACGAGCACA. This sequence encodes CASSRQTGTST. The full CDR3 protein reads CASSRQTGTSTEVFF.

As to this clone: The genes and germline here are from mouse. The CDR3 here is CAWSLEVNTEVFF. CDR3 DNA (partial): TGTGCCTGGAGTCTAGAGGTAAACACA. V gene TRBV31 combines with J gene TRBJ1-1; unclear D gene. The missing CDR3 end, 4 residues past where the read stops, is filled in from the germline J gene. The V end lost 0 bases, the J end lost 1 base, and 6 bases lay between the germline ends. This CDR3 region has 13 residues. The germline V gene has CDR1 GKSSPN and CDR2 SITVG.

As for this clone: Gene and germline names: mouse. The DNA ends 4 residues before the CDR3 does, and the rest of the CDR3 is filled in from the germline J gene. The rearrangement uses TRBV19 and TRBJ1-2; a weak D match, TRBD1 (6 bases). The germline CDR1 and CDR2 sequences are FNHDT and SITEND (reference sequence). V was cut by 4 bases and J by 2 bases, with 12 bases left in between. The CDR3 extends over 14 amino acids. The CDR3 DNA, read in part, is TGTGCCAGCAGTTCGGGACACTTTAACTCC. It specifies CASSSGHFNS. In full, the CDR3 is CASSSGHFNSDYTF.

As to this clone: Germline and genes: mouse. The read halts 4 residues ahead of the CDR3 end, with the missing end drawn from the germline J gene. Other DNA sequences in the same sample also yield this CDR3. The chain has TRBV1 and TRBJ2-3, with D possibly TRBD1 on 6 matching bases. With 3 bases removed from V and 1 base from J, the gap between germline ends came to 11 bases. Germline V CDR1 and CDR2: NSQYPW, LRSPGD (reference sequence). The CDR3 is made up of 15 amino acids. The chain's CDR3 is CTCSAPRGGAETLYF. The CDR3 DNA, read in part, is TGCACCTGCAGTGCCCCCAGGGGAGGTGCAGAA.

Note on this clone: Gene names refer to mouse genes. The read falls 4 residues short of the CDR3 end, and the missing part is taken from the germline J gene. This chain links TRBV13-1 with TRBJ2-3; 10 bases match TRBD1. V gave up 4 bases and J gave up 0 bases; unmatched junction bases: 8. CDR3 size: 17 residues. Germline-derived CDR1 and CDR2 are NSHNY and SYGAGN. CDR3 region: CASSPPGQGGSAETLYF. CDR3 bases read: TGTGCCAGCAGTCCACCCGGACAGGGGGGCAGTGCAGAA.

On this clone itself: Any gene name here is a mouse gene name. The read gets to within 4 residues of the CDR3 end, and the germline J gene fills in the rest. V and J are TRBV13-2 and TRBJ2-4, with TRBD1 matching over 7 bases. The CDR3 spans 10 residues. CDR1 and CDR2 from the germline V gene are NNHNN and SYGAGS (reference sequence). The CDR3 spells CARTGNTLYF. The CDR3 bases that were read are TGTGCCAGGACAGGGAAC.